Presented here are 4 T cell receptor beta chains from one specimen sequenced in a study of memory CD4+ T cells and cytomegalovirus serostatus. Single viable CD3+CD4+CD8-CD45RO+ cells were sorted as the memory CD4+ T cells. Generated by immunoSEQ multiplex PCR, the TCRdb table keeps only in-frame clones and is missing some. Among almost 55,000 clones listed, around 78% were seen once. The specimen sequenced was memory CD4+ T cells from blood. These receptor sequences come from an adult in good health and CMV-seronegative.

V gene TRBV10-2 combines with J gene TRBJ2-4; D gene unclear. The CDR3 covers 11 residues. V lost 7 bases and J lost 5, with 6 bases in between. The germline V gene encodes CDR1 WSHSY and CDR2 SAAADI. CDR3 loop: CASTPENIQYF. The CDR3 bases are TGCGCCAGCACACCAGAAAACATTCAGTACTTC.

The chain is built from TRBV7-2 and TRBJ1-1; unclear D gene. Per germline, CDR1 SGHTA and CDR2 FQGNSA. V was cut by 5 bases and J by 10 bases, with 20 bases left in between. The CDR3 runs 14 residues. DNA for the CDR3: TGTGCCAGCAGCCCTTCGGGTCGGACTCCCGGAGCTTTCTTT. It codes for CASSPSGRTPGAFF.

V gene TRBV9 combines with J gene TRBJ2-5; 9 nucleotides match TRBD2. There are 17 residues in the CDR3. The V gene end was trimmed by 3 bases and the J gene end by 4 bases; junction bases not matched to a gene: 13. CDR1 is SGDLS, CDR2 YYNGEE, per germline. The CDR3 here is CASSEGETSGGIETQYF. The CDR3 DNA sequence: TGTGCCAGCAGCGAGGGGGAGACTAGCGGAGGGATAGAGACCCAGTACTTC.

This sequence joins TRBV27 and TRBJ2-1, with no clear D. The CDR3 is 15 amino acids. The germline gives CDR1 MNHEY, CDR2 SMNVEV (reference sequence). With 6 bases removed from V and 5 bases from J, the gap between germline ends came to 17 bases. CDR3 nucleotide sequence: TGTGCCAGCAGGCCCGTTATCGGCACGAACAATGAGCAGTTCTTC. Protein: CASRPVIGTNNEQFF.